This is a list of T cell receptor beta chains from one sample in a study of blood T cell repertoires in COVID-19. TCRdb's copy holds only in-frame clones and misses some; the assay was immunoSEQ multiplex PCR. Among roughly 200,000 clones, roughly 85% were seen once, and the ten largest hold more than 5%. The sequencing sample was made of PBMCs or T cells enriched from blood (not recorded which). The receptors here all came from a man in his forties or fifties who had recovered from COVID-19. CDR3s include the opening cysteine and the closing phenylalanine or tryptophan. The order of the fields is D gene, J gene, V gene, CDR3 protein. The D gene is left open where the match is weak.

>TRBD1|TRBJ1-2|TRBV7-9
CASSLEQGDGYTF
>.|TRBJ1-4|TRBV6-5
CASRAGPTNEKLFF
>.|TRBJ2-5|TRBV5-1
CASSLQQETQYF
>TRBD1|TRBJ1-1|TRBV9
CASSFGTGDTEAFF
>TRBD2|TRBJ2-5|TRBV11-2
CASSPGTSGPQETQYF
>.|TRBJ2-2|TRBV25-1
CASTNTGELFF
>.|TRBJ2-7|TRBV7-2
CASSLTRGAVYEQYF
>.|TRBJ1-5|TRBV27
CASSSPGQPQHF
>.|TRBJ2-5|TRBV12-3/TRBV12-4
CASSSHGEPQYF
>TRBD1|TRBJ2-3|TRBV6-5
CASSRDRGADTQYF
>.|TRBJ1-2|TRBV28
CASRSGGVYGYTF
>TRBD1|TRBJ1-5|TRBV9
CASSDTGTGINQPQHF
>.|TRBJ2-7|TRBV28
CASSFRGQTYEQYF
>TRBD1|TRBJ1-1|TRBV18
CASSQYRGEAFF
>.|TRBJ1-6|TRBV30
CAWGPTGSSPLHF
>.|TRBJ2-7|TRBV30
CAWSVAVQQYF
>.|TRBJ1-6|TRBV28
CASTRTGLNSPLHF
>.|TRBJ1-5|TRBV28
CASSFLTDSTNQPQHF
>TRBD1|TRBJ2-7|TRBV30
CAWDRTGPYEQYF
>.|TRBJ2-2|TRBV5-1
CASSSSSPTGELFF